These 2 T cell receptor beta chains came from one sample sequenced in a study of OX40 agonist ivuxolimab in advanced cancers. Sequenced by immunoSEQ multiplex PCR; TCRdb stores in-frame clones only, minus some. The sample lists roughly 60,000 clones, about 86% occurring once. The sample consisted of CD4+ or CD8+ T cells sorted from blood, taken in a trial of the OX40 agonist ivuxolimab. The receptor source for this set is an adult with an advanced solid tumor such as melanoma, head and neck, liver or kidney cancer.

This clone was seen just once. The junction differs from germline at one of its ends, possibly a read error. The chain links TRBV29-1 to TRBJ2-1; D call uncertain. CDR3 length equals 8 residues. In germline, CDR1 is SQVTM, CDR2 ANQGSEA. This CDR3 is CSVDPRIF. Written as DNA, the CDR3 is TGCAGCGTTGATCCAAGGATCTTC.

This rearrangement joins TRBV7-2 to TRBJ1-2; D uncertain. The CDR3 totals 12 residues. The V and J ends lost 1 base and 8 bases respectively, with 8 bases between them. From germline, CDR1 is SGHTA and CDR2 FQGNSA. CDR3 sequence (DNA): TGTGCCAGCAGCTTAGAAGTGGGCGGCTACACCTTC. This translates into CASSLEVGGYTF. The entire variable domain, with the rest obtained from reference TRBV7-2 and TRBJ1-2, is as follows: GAGVSQSPSNKVTEKGKDVELRCDPISGHTALYWYRQSLGQGLEFLIYFQGNSAPDKSGLPSDRFSAERTGGSVSTLTIQRTQQEDSAVYLCASSLEVGGYTFGSGTRLTVV.